The 10 T cell receptor beta chains in this list originate from one sample, sequenced in a study of OX40 agonist ivuxolimab in advanced cancers. Repertoires were generated with immunoSEQ multiplex PCR, while TCRdb's copy carries only in-frame clones and drops some. This sample has approximately 59,000 clones; 70% to 90% occur once, and the top ten carry over 0.6%. The sample in question was CD4+ or CD8+ T cells sorted from blood, obtained in a trial of the OX40 agonist ivuxolimab. All receptors come from an adult with an advanced solid tumor such as melanoma, head and neck, liver or kidney cancer.

The chain has TRBV5-4 and TRBJ1-1, with a possible D match to TRBD1 (5 bases). This CDR3 has 16 amino acids. Germline V gene lookup returns CDR1 SGHNT and CDR2 YYREEE (reference sequence). The ends were cut back, 4 bases at V and 1 base at J, with 17 bases in the middle. CDR3 region: CASSPGGSGWNTEAFF. The CDR3 nucleotides are TGTGCCAGCAGCCCCGGGGGGTCGGGCTGGAACACTGAAGCTTTCTTT.

The chain combines TRBV18 with TRBJ1-4, with 8 bases fitting TRBD1. Germline CDR1 is KGHSH and CDR2 is LQKENI. Losses at the gene ends were 4 bases for V and 8 bases for J; bases not matched to a gene: 3. The CDR3 spans 13 residues. As DNA, the CDR3 is TGTGCCAGCTCACTCCGGGACAGGGAAAAACTGTTTTTT. Residues: CASSLRDREKLFF. The full variable domain, rest sourced from reference TRBV18 and TRBJ1-4, is NAGVMQNPRHLVRRRGQEARLRCSPMKGHSHVYWYRQLPEEGLKFMVYLQKENIIDESGMPKERFSAEFPKEGPSILRIQQVVRGDSAAYFCASSLRDREKLFFGSGTQLSVL.

This clone was observed once. This chain uses TRBV11-3 with TRBJ2-1, with no clear D. CDR3 length equals 11 residues. Germline CDR1 reads SGHNT; CDR2 reads YENEEA. Trimming stripped 1 base from V and 11 bases from J, with 6 bases between. CDR3 in DNA: TGTGCCAGCAGCTTAGTAGATAAGCAGTTCTTC. Its translation is CASSLVDKQFF.

The chain employs TRBV6-5 and TRBJ2-5; D call uncertain. Trimming removed 8 bases at V and 5 bases at J, with 15 bases between. This CDR3 has 13 residues. From germline, CDR1 is MNHEY and CDR2 SVGAGI. CDR3 nucleotides: TGTGCCAGCGGTGGGCCCATGGGGGAGACCCAGTACTTC. Protein sequence: CASGGPMGETQYF.

This clone was observed a few times. The chain carries TRBV28 and TRBJ1-4; possibly TRBD1 for D (5 bases). Germline V CDR1 and CDR2: MDHEN, SYDVKM. V was trimmed by 6 bases and J by 4 bases, leaving 12 bases between them. This CDR3 contains 14 residues. Written as DNA, the CDR3 is TGTGCCAGCAGGACGGGACTCCTTAATGAAAAACTGTTTTTT. Its protein is CASRTGLLNEKLFF. The whole variable domain, remainder taken from reference TRBV28 and TRBJ1-4, is DVKVTQSSRYLVKRTGEKVFLECVQDMDHENMFWYRQDPGLGLRLIYFSYDVKMKEKGDIPEGYSVSREKKERFSLILESASTNQTSMYLCASRTGLLNEKLFFGSGTQLSVL.

V gene TRBV2 combines with J gene TRBJ1-6; the D gene is possibly TRBD1 (5 bases). Germline assignment: CDR1 SNHLY and CDR2 FYNNEI. The CDR3 has 15 amino acids. Trimming took off 6 bases at V and 6 bases at J, with 15 bases between the two ends. The CDR3 DNA is TGTGCCAGCAGACGTGGGCAGGGTACTAATTCACCCCTCCACTTT. Amino acids: CASRRGQGTNSPLHF.

The CDR3 region is CASKEDQPQHF. The DNA of the CDR3 is TGTGCCAGCAAGGAGGATCAGCCCCAGCATTTT. This chain connects TRBV6-1 to TRBJ1-5, with D unclear. Germline-derived CDR1 and CDR2 are MNHNS and SASEGT. The CDR3 loop spans 11 amino acids. The germline V and J ends were trimmed by 7 bases and 5 bases, with 6 bases remaining between them.

This clone was detected only once. The chain combines TRBV5-4 with TRBJ1-1, with D hard to call. V lost 4 bases and J lost 1, with 20 bases in between. CDR1 SGHNT and CDR2 YYREEE come from the germline V gene (reference sequence). This CDR3 is built from 17 residues. DNA of the CDR3: TGTGCCAGCAGCCTAGGTTCTGCCGGCGGGAGGAACACTGAAGCTTTCTTT. Translated: CASSLGSAGGRNTEAFF. The variable domain in full, completed from reference TRBV5-4 and TRBJ1-1, reads ETGVTQSPTHLIKTRGQQVTLRCSSQSGHNTVSWYQQALGQGPQFIFQYYREEENGRGNFPPRFSGLQFPNYSSELNVNALELDDSALYLCASSLGSAGGRNTEAFFGQGTRLTVV.

This clone was seen only once. This CDR3 is also generated by other DNA sequences in the sample. This chain uses TRBV5-1 with TRBJ2-7; D call uncertain. This CDR3 is built from 14 residues. CDR1 SGHRS and CDR2 YFSETQ come from the germline V gene. Trimming removed 0 bases at V and 0 bases at J, with 7 bases between. The CDR3 loop is CASSLGGNSYEQYF. CDR3 in DNA: TGCGCCAGCAGCTTGGGTGGGAACTCCTACGAGCAGTACTTC. The full variable domain, in which reference TRBV5-1 and TRBJ2-7 provide the parts outside the CDR3, is KAGVTQTPRYLIKTRGQQVTLSCSPISGHRSVSWYQQTPGQGLQFLFEYFSETQRNKGNFPGRFSGRQFSNSRSEMNVSTLELGDSALYLCASSLGGNSYEQYFGPGTRLTVT.

The rearrangement links TRBV9 to TRBJ2-7; 9 nucleotides line up with TRBD1. The length of the CDR3 is 15 residues. Germline CDR1 SGDLS, CDR2 YYNGEE. The V segment lost 2 bases and the J segment 5 bases; nucleotides outside the gene matches: 8. The CDR3 DNA reads as TGTGCCAGCAGCGTCTCCGGGACAGGGTGGGACGAGCAGTACTTC. Amino acid sequence: CASSVSGTGWDEQYF.